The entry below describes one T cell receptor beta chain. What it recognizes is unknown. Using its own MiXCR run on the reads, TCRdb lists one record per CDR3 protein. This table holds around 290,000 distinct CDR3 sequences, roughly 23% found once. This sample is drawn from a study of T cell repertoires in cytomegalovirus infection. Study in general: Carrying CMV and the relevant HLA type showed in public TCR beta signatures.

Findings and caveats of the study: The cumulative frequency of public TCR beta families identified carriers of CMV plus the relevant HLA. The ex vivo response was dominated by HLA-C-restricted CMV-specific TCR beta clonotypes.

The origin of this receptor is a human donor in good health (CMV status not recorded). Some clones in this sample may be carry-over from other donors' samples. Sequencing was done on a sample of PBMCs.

CDR3 sequence reads: CASRATGISYEQYF. DNA of the CDR3: TGTGCCAGTAGAGCGACAGGGATCTCCTACGAGCAGTACTTC. The V and J genes are TRBV19 and TRBJ2-7, with 7 bases matching TRBD1. The ends lost 6 bases at V and 0 bases at J; junction bases unmatched: 5. Germline V gene data show CDR1 as LNHDA and CDR2 as SQIVND (reference sequence). This CDR3 has 14 amino acids.